This entry lists 20 T cell receptor beta chains sequenced from one sample in a study of blood T cell repertoires in COVID-19. Produced via immunoSEQ multiplex PCR; TCRdb's table is partial and in-frame only. The table records 140,000 or so clones, 80% of them present only once. Sequencing input: peripheral blood. Receptors were obtained from a man aged 65-85 years who had recovered from COVID-19.

The V call is TRBV5-1, the J call TRBJ2-2; no firm D call. Trimming removed 0 bases at V and 3 bases at J, with 3 bases between. CDR3 length equals 13 residues. The germline gives CDR1 SGHRS, CDR2 YFSETQ. CDR3 amino acids: CASSLADTGELFF. The CDR3, as DNA: TGCGCCAGCAGCTTGGCCGACACCGGGGAGCTGTTTTTT.

This clone has a handful of counts. This chain connects TRBV18 to TRBJ1-4; 10 nucleotides agree with TRBD1. This CDR3 contains 14 residues. J was trimmed by 8 bases and V by 5 bases; bases with no gene match: 5. In germline, CDR1 is KGHSH, CDR2 LQKENI. CDR3 loop: CASSVGTGEEKLFF. DNA of the CDR3: TGTGCCAGCTCAGTCGGGACAGGGGAGGAAAAACTGTTTTTT.

V gene TRBV5-4 combines with J gene TRBJ1-1, with a possible D match to TRBD1 (6 bases). The CDR3 has 14 amino acids. Germline V gene data show CDR1 as SGHNT and CDR2 as YYREEE (reference sequence). The V end lost 2 bases, the J end lost 1 base, and 9 bases lay between the germline ends. The CDR3 here is CASSFGTTNTEAFF. CDR3 in DNA: TGTGCCAGCAGCTTCGGGACAACGAACACTGAAGCTTTCTTT.

The gene calls are TRBV14 and TRBJ2-5; TRBD2 agrees at 7 bases. Germline lookup yields CDR1 SGHDN and CDR2 FVKESK. Unmatched junction bases numbered 6, after V lost 1 base and J lost 4 bases. The CDR3 length is 15 residues. CDR3 amino acids: CASSQGGRTGETQYF. The CDR3, as DNA: TGTGCCAGCAGCCAAGGCGGGAGAACTGGAGAGACCCAGTACTTC.

The chain has TRBV10-3 and TRBJ2-2; 7 bases align to TRBD1. The CDR3 is 14 amino acids. After removal of 6 bases from V and 1 base from J, the junction contained 2 bases not matched to a gene. CDR1 is ENHRY and CDR2 is SYGVKD in the germline V gene. The CDR3 DNA reads TGTGCCATCAGAGGACAGGTGAACACCGGGGAGCTGTTTTTT. Its protein is CAIRGQVNTGELFF.

The V call is TRBV27, the J call TRBJ2-5; 16 bases map to TRBD2. V trimming: 7 bases; J trimming: 4 bases; junction bases outside the gene matches: 12. The CDR3 has 18 amino acids. Germline V gene sequence: CDR1 MNHEY, CDR2 SMNVEV (reference sequence). CDR3 sequence (DNA): TGTGCCAGCACCATGAACGGGACTAGCGGGAGGGCGTCAGAGACCCAGTACTTC. Protein: CASTMNGTSGRASETQYF.

The gene calls are TRBV28 and TRBJ2-2; possibly TRBD2 for D (5 bases). The CDR3 is 14 residues long. Germline V gene lookup returns CDR1 MDHEN and CDR2 SYDVKM. With 8 bases removed from V and 6 bases from J, the gap between germline ends came to 16 bases. The DNA for the CDR3 is TGTGCCAGCCGTACGGGGTTTCCCCCCGGGGAGCTGTTTTTT. Translating gives CASRTGFPPGELFF.

This chain uses TRBV19 with TRBJ2-1; D uncertain. Trimming stripped 6 bases from V and 8 bases from J, with 11 bases between. CDR1 and CDR2 (germline): LNHDA, SQIVND (reference sequence). This CDR3 has 12 residues. The CDR3 region is CASSPSFDEQFF. In DNA, the CDR3 is TGTGCCAGTAGCCCCAGTTTCGATGAGCAGTTCTTC.

This clone was counted between two and nine times. V usage is TRBV27 and J usage is TRBJ1-5, with TRBD1 identical over 7 bases. The CDR3 length is 14 residues. The germline V gene encodes CDR1 MNHEY and CDR2 SMNVEV (reference sequence). The ends lost 5 bases at V and 0 bases at J; junction bases unmatched: 1. Here the CDR3 reads CASSDRDSNQPQHF. The CDR3 region has the DNA TGTGCCAGCAGTGACAGGGATAGCAATCAGCCCCAGCATTTT.

The chain carries TRBV4-1 and TRBJ2-7; D may be TRBD2 (5 bases). The CDR3 sequence is 15 residues long. Germline V gene sequence: CDR1 MGHRA, CDR2 YSYEKL. Trimming took 4 bases from V and 3 from J, leaving 16 bases between them. CDR3 amino acids: CASSPSRTGVYEQYF. CDR3 DNA: TGCGCCAGCAGCCCCTCTCGGACTGGGGTCTACGAGCAGTACTTC.

This clone was picked up a small number of times. This rearrangement joins TRBV5-4 to TRBJ2-7; 9 bases align to TRBD2. The CDR3 sequence is 14 residues long. Unmatched junction bases numbered 9, after V lost 4 bases and J lost 7 bases. Germline V lookup: CDR1 SGHNT, CDR2 YYREEE (reference sequence). The CDR3 protein is CASSRSGGLREQYF. In DNA, the CDR3 is TGTGCCAGCAGCCGTAGCGGGGGACTTCGGGAGCAGTACTTC.

This clone was seen a handful of times. This chain connects TRBV28 to TRBJ1-1, with D possibly matching TRBD1 (6 bases). Germline CDR1 is MDHEN and CDR2 is SYDVKM. This CDR3 is built from 13 residues. V lost 3 bases and J lost 1, with 6 bases in between. CDR3 residues: CASSLTGNTEAFF. The CDR3 DNA follows: TGTGCCAGCAGTTTGACAGGGAACACTGAAGCTTTCTTT.

This clone has more than one count but fewer than ten. The chain is built from TRBV10-3 and TRBJ2-2; 10 nucleotides agree with TRBD2. This CDR3 has 14 amino acids. The V gene's germline CDR1 is ENHRY and CDR2 SYGVKD. J gave up 7 bases and V 10 bases, and 9 bases lay outside the gene matches. The CDR3 sequence is CASLAGDKGGELFF. CDR3 in DNA: TGTGCCAGTCTAGCGGGAGATAAGGGCGGGGAGCTGTTTTTT.

The V gene is TRBV30, the J gene TRBJ2-7, with 8 bases lining up with TRBD2. CDR3 length: 12 amino acids. Germline CDR1 GTSNPN, CDR2 SVGIG (reference sequence). J lost 3 bases, V lost 4 bases, and 2 bases had no gene match. The CDR3 loop is CAWNSGSYEQYF. DNA of the CDR3: TGTGCCTGGAACAGCGGGAGCTACGAGCAGTACTTC.

This clone was recorded once. The chain links TRBV6-5 to TRBJ2-1, with TRBD2 matching 7 bases. The CDR3 spans 15 residues. V lost 0 bases and J lost 6; bases outside the gene matches: 5. Per the germline V gene, CDR1 is MNHEY and CDR2 is SVGAGI. The CDR3 loop is CASSYSGGSINEQFF. The CDR3 DNA reads TGTGCCAGCAGTTACTCTGGCGGGAGTATCAATGAGCAGTTCTTC.

The V call is TRBV5-1, the J call TRBJ2-2; D might be TRBD1 (6 bases). CDR1 and CDR2 from the germline V gene are SGHRS and YFSETQ. Trimming cost V 3 bases and J 5 bases, with 14 bases left between them. The CDR3 length is 15 residues. The CDR3 DNA is TGCGCCAGCAGCTCAATGGACAGTTCAACCGGGGAGCTGTTTTTT. Amino acids: CASSSMDSSTGELFF.

The V call is TRBV5-8, the J call TRBJ2-5; 9 positions agree with TRBD2. The CDR3 is 16 amino acids. J lost 1 base, V lost 4 bases, and 8 bases had no gene match. Germline V gene data show CDR1 as SGHTS and CDR2 as YDEGEE. CDR3 sequence reads: CASSIGTSPIQETQYF. Here the CDR3 DNA reads TGTGCCAGCAGCATAGGGACTAGCCCAATCCAAGAGACCCAGTACTTC.

The V gene is TRBV7-2, the J gene TRBJ2-3; 9 bases match TRBD1. The CDR3 runs 16 residues. The V gene end was trimmed by 6 bases and the J gene end by 2 bases; junction bases not matched to a gene: 9. The V gene's germline CDR1 is SGHTA and CDR2 FQGNSA. The CDR3 bases are TGTGCCAGCAGTCCCGACAGGGGGGGTTTCACAGATACGCAGTATTTT. This codes for CASSPDRGGFTDTQYF.

This rearrangement joins TRBV6-2 or TRBV6-3 to TRBJ2-7, with D maybe TRBD2 (6 bases). The CDR3 runs 14 residues. Deletions cut 5 bases from V and 3 bases from J, with 14 bases between. Germline CDR1 and CDR2: MNHEY and SVGEGT. Here the CDR3 DNA reads TGTGCCAGCAGTACCGGGGACTCATACTACGAGCAGTACTTC. It specifies CASSTGDSYYEQYF.

CDR3 in amino acids: CATSNREGYSNQPQHF. CDR3 sequence (DNA): TGTGCCACCAGCAACCGTGAGGGATATAGCAATCAGCCCCAGCATTTT. This chain links TRBV15 with TRBJ1-5; D is unclear. Trimming shortened V by 4 bases and J by 0 bases, and 13 bases separated the two germline ends. This CDR3 comprises 16 residues. From germline, CDR1 is LNHNV and CDR2 YYDKDF (reference sequence).